A single sample is the source of the 28 T cell receptor beta chains below, sequenced in a study of blood T cell repertoires in COVID-19. TCRdb's table, derived via immunoSEQ multiplex PCR, lists solely in-frame clones and lacks some. The data show about 200,000 clones, around 86% seen once. Sequencing used peripheral blood. The receptor set was obtained from a woman aged 50 to 65 with COVID-19, enrolled during active disease.

V gene TRBV24-1 combines with J gene TRBJ2-7; 7 bases fit TRBD1. Trimming at V came to 3 bases and at J to 5 bases, leaving 6 bases not matched to a gene. This CDR3 comprises 14 residues. Per germline, CDR1 KGHDR and CDR2 SFDVKD. The CDR3 region is CATSDAGTAHEQYF. CDR3 sequence (DNA): TGTGCCACCAGTGATGCCGGGACAGCTCACGAGCAGTACTTC.

The rearrangement joins TRBV5-1 to TRBJ2-3; D may be TRBD1 (5 bases). CDR1 SGHRS and CDR2 YFSETQ come from the germline V gene. The ends were cut back, 1 base at V and 6 bases at J, with 12 bases in the middle. The CDR3 totals 14 residues. CDR3 residues: CASSLQWGRDTQYF. The CDR3 nucleotides read TGCGCCAGCAGCTTGCAGTGGGGCCGGGATACGCAGTATTTT.

V usage is TRBV28 and J usage is TRBJ2-2; TRBD1 agrees at 8 bases. Trimming removed 2 bases from V and 1 base from J; junction bases left unmatched: 0. Germline values: CDR1 MDHEN, CDR2 SYDVKM. The CDR3 runs 15 residues. In DNA form, the CDR3 reads TGTGCCAGCAGTTTAGACAGGGGGAACACCGGGGAGCTGTTTTTT. This gives the protein CASSLDRGNTGELFF.

The rearrangement links TRBV5-4 to TRBJ2-7, with D uncertain. The V and J ends lost 5 bases and 2 bases respectively, with 5 bases between them. This CDR3 contains 11 residues. Germline CDR1 and CDR2: SGHNT and YYREEE (reference sequence). CDR3 region: CASSSTYEQYF. In DNA, the CDR3 is TGTGCCAGCAGTTCCACCTACGAGCAGTACTTC.

This chain's CDR3 is CASAGLAEQYF. DNA of the CDR3: TGCGCCTCAGCTGGGCTAGCCGAGCAGTATTTT. This chain joins TRBV10-2 and TRBJ2-3; D perhaps matches TRBD2 (5 bases). CDR3 length equals 11 residues. V lost 11 bases and J lost 11, with 17 bases in between. The germline V gene has CDR1 WSHSY and CDR2 SAAADI.

This chain uses TRBV5-8 with TRBJ2-7; 11 bases map to TRBD1. Per the germline V gene, CDR1 is SGHTS and CDR2 is YDEGEE. The length of the CDR3 is 14 residues. Trimming cost V 4 bases and J 3 bases; bases outside gene matches: 3. CDR3: CASSGGTGGYEQYF. In DNA form, the CDR3 reads TGTGCCAGCAGCGGGGGGACAGGGGGCTACGAGCAGTACTTC. Supplemented by reference TRBV5-8 and TRBJ2-7, the full variable domain reads EAGVTQSPTHLIKTRGQQATLRCSPISGHTSVYWYQQALGLGLQFLLWYDEGEERNRGNFPPRFSGRQFPNYSSELNVNALELEDSALYLCASSGGTGGYEQYFGPGTRLTVT.

V and J are TRBV6-1 and TRBJ2-3, with D tentatively TRBD2 (5 bases). Germline CDR1 is MNHNS and CDR2 is SASEGT. The V gene lost 3 bases and the J gene lost 2 bases, with 9 bases spanning the gap. The CDR3 spans 14 residues. The DNA of the CDR3 is TGTGCCAGCAGTGAGGAGCGGAACACAGATACGCAGTATTTT. Its translation: CASSEERNTDTQYF.

This chain connects TRBV5-1 to TRBJ1-2; unclear D gene. The V gene lost 7 bases and the J gene lost 5 bases, with 12 bases spanning the gap. The CDR3 covers 12 residues. Germline CDR1 SGHRS, CDR2 YFSETQ. Here the CDR3 reads CASGEGEYGYTF. The CDR3 nucleotides are TGCGCCAGCGGGGAGGGAGAGTATGGCTACACCTTC. Full variable domain (missing parts from reference TRBV5-1 and TRBJ1-2): KAGVTQTPRYLIKTRGQQVTLSCSPISGHRSVSWYQQTPGQGLQFLFEYFSETQRNKGNFPGRFSGRQFSNSRSEMNVSTLELGDSALYLCASGEGEYGYTFGSGTRLTVV.

V and J are TRBV19 and TRBJ1-2; TRBD1 might be the D (5 bases). Germline assignment: CDR1 LNHDA and CDR2 SQIVND (reference sequence). CDR3 size: 12 residues. Deletions cut 10 bases from V and 2 bases from J, with 11 bases between. In DNA, the CDR3 is TGTGCCACCCGGGGGACGAACTATGGCTACACCTTC. This encodes CATRGTNYGYTF.

This chain uses TRBV6-1 with TRBJ2-3; no definite D call. Germline V gene data show CDR1 as MNHNS and CDR2 as SASEGT. Trimming removed 1 base from V and 2 bases from J, with 10 bases in between. The CDR3 has 15 residues. CDR3 coding DNA: TGTGCCAGCAGTGAAGGAGGCAGAGCCACAGATACGCAGTATTTT. It codes for CASSEGGRATDTQYF.

V and J are TRBV14 and TRBJ1-4; no firm D call. The CDR3 runs to 12 residues. The germline V gene has CDR1 SGHDN and CDR2 FVKESK. The V end was cut by 6 bases, the J end by 8 bases, with 10 bases between. This chain's CDR3 is CASRLNREKLFF. The CDR3 DNA follows: TGTGCCAGCAGGCTAAACCGGGAAAAACTGTTTTTT.

The V and J genes are TRBV5-4 and TRBJ2-3; 7 bases match TRBD2. J gave up 2 bases and V 2 bases, and 11 bases lay outside the gene matches. CDR1 and CDR2 (germline): SGHNT, YYREEE (reference sequence). The CDR3 length is 17 residues. For the CDR3, the DNA is TGTGCCAGCAGCTTCCCTAGGGGAGCGGGGATCACAGATACGCAGTATTTT. It translates to CASSFPRGAGITDTQYF.

Only one count was recorded for this clone. The chain links TRBV19 to TRBJ2-5, with D uncertain. CDR3 length: 19 amino acids. Germline V gene lookup returns CDR1 LNHDA and CDR2 SQIVND (reference sequence). V gave up 3 bases and J gave up 5 bases, with 28 bases separating them. CDR3 amino acids: CASSIGNRLLQVFDETQYF. The CDR3 DNA is TGTGCCAGTAGTATCGGCAATCGACTCCTTCAAGTGTTTGATGAGACCCAGTACTTC.

This rearrangement joins TRBV7-2 to TRBJ2-4, with a tentative D call TRBD2 (7 bases). Germline lookup yields CDR1 SGHTA and CDR2 FQGNSA. This CDR3 is 14 amino acids long. Trimming removed 5 bases from V and 3 bases from J, with 11 bases in between. Written as DNA, the CDR3 is TGTGCCAGCAGCCCTAGGGGGGGCAAAAACATTCAGTACTTC. It translates to CASSPRGGKNIQYF.

The V and J genes are TRBV11-3 and TRBJ2-3; possibly TRBD2 for D (5 bases). Germline V lookup: CDR1 SGHNT, CDR2 YENEEA. Trimming removed 1 base at V and 6 bases at J, with 5 bases between. CDR3 length: 12 residues. CDR3 DNA: TGTGCCAGCAGCTTAGCGGGGGATACGCAGTATTTT. Its translation is CASSLAGDTQYF.

This sequence joins TRBV18 and TRBJ2-6, with D tentatively TRBD2 (6 bases). Germline V gene data show CDR1 as KGHSH and CDR2 as LQKENI. Trimming took 3 bases from V and 0 from J, leaving 21 bases between them. The CDR3 is made up of 20 amino acids. The CDR3 region is CASSPRAPGGLISGANVLTF. The DNA for the CDR3 is TGTGCCAGCTCACCTCGGGCTCCCGGGGGACTCATCTCTGGGGCCAACGTCCTGACTTTC.

The CDR3: CASSFQRTGVHEQYF. In DNA form, the CDR3 reads TGTGCCAGCAGCTTCCAGAGGACAGGGGTCCACGAGCAGTACTTC. The chain links TRBV7-9 to TRBJ2-7; 9 nucleotides align to TRBD1. The CDR3 consists of 15 residues. Germline V CDR1 and CDR2: SEHNR, FQNEAQ (reference sequence). Losses at the gene ends were 3 bases for V and 5 bases for J; bases not matched to a gene: 8. Full variable domain (remainder filled in from reference TRBV7-9 and TRBJ2-7): DTGVSQNPRHKITKRGQNVTFRCDPISEHNRLYWYRQTLGQGPEFLTYFQNEAQLEKSRLLSDRFSAERPKGSFSTLEIQRTEQGDSAMYLCASSFQRTGVHEQYFGPGTRLTVT.

V and J are TRBV19 and TRBJ1-1; 9 bases line up with TRBD1. Germline V CDR1 and CDR2: LNHDA, SQIVND (reference sequence). J lost 6 bases, V lost 5 bases, and 10 bases had no gene match. The CDR3 sequence is 15 residues long. Here the CDR3 DNA reads TGTGCCAGTAGTGTCACAGGGGGCCTCGTGGCTGAAGCTTTCTTT. It is translated as CASSVTGGLVAEAFF. The full variable domain, in which reference TRBV19 and TRBJ1-1 provide the parts outside the CDR3, is DGGITQSPKYLFRKEGQNVTLSCEQNLNHDAMYWYRQDPGQGLRLIYYSQIVNDFQKGDIAEGYSVSREKKESFPLTVTSAQKNPTAFYLCASSVTGGLVAEAFFGQGTRLTVV.

This rearrangement joins TRBV23-1 to TRBJ2-7; 10 bases fit TRBD1. TRBV23-1 is sorted into the ORF group, with uncertain function. The CDR3 totals 14 residues. With V trimmed by 7 bases and J by 3 bases, 6 bases remained unmatched. The CDR3 DNA is TGCGCCAGCACGCGGACAGGGGGGATCTACGAGCAGTACTTC. Translating it yields CASTRTGGIYEQYF.

Points on this clone: It is unclear where the CDR3 begins or ends on the DNA, so no DNA is shown, and the CDR3 is as TCRdb lists it. The rearrangement uses TRBV6-2 or TRBV6-3 and TRBJ1-5; TRBD1, the table's D call, lacks a check against the DNA. In germline, CDR1 is MNHEY, CDR2 SVGEGT. The CDR3 is 17 amino acids long, termini counted. CDR3: CASSSSAVYRQSQPQHF.

This clone was detected only a few times. The chain recombines TRBV10-3 with TRBJ1-1, with D tentatively TRBD1 (5 bases). The CDR3 spans 15 residues. Trimming took off 2 bases at V and 5 bases at J, with 15 bases between the two ends. Germline V gives CDR1 ENHRY, CDR2 SYGVKD. The CDR3 region has the DNA TGTGCCATCAGTGAGCCAAGGGGCCAACGGACTGAAGCTTTCTTT. This encodes CAISEPRGQRTEAFF.

This sequence joins TRBV30 and TRBJ1-6; D not resolved. In germline, CDR1 is GTSNPN, CDR2 SVGIG (reference sequence). V lost 0 bases, J lost 8 bases, and 11 bases lay in between. This CDR3 has 14 residues. The CDR3, as DNA: TGTGCCTGGAGTGTACGTACGGTACATTCACCCCTCCACTTT. Amino acids: CAWSVRTVHSPLHF.

The rearrangement joins TRBV9 to TRBJ2-1; possible D gene TRBD1, 6 bases. The CDR3 is 14 residues long. V was shortened by 1 base and J by 8 bases, with 13 bases between the two germline ends. The germline gives CDR1 SGDLS, CDR2 YYNGEE. CDR3: CASSVRDKMHEQFF. The DNA for the CDR3 is TGTGCCAGCAGCGTAAGGGACAAAATGCATGAGCAGTTCTTC.

CDR3 nucleotide sequence: TGTGCCAGCAGGTTCGACAGAATGAACACTGAAGCTTTCTTT. Residues: CASRFDRMNTEAFF. This rearrangement joins TRBV6-5 to TRBJ1-1; a weak D match, TRBD1 (5 bases). This CDR3 is 14 amino acids long. V shed 6 bases and J shed 0 bases, with 11 bases lying between them. Germline CDR1 and CDR2: MNHEY and SVGAGI.

The chain joins TRBV11-3 to TRBJ2-7; weak D call: TRBD2 (6 bases). CDR3 length: 15 residues. Germline CDR1 and CDR2: SGHNT and YENEEA. V lost 3 bases, J lost 2 bases, and 14 bases lay in between. The CDR3 DNA sequence: TGTGCCAGCAGCTTGGGGAACACGGGGGCCTACGAGCAGTACTTC. Amino acids: CASSLGNTGAYEQYF.

V gene TRBV27 combines with J gene TRBJ2-1; perhaps TRBD1 as D (5 bases). Trimming took 4 bases from V and 4 from J, leaving 17 bases between them. CDR1 and CDR2 from the germline V gene are MNHEY and SMNVEV (reference sequence). This CDR3 has 16 amino acids. The DNA of the CDR3 is TGTGCCAGCAGTTCTCAGGGTGGGTTAAAGTACAATGAGCAGTTCTTC. It is translated as CASSSQGGLKYNEQFF.

The chain carries TRBV30 and TRBJ2-3, with TRBD2 identical over 11 bases. CDR1 and CDR2 from the germline V gene are GTSNPN and SVGIG (reference sequence). This CDR3 spans 17 amino acids. After removal of 3 bases from V and 5 bases from J, the junction contained 13 bases not matched to a gene. The CDR3 sequence is CAWSLLDLAGGIDTQYF. The CDR3 bases are TGTGCCTGGAGCCTCCTCGACCTAGCGGGGGGTATAGATACGCAGTATTTT.

This clone has only one observation. The chain carries TRBV19 and TRBJ2-1; TRBD1 agrees at 10 bases. Germline values: CDR1 LNHDA, CDR2 SQIVND (reference sequence). The CDR3 covers 15 residues. V lost 3 bases and J lost 15; bases outside the gene matches: 14. CDR3 residues: CASSISGTGVRLRFF. CDR3 nucleotide sequence: TGTGCCAGTAGTATTAGTGGGACAGGGGTCCGTCTGCGGTTCTTC.